This T cell receptor beta chain originates from a study of CD8+CD57+ T cells in acquired aplastic anemia. The template for TCR beta VDJ and CDR3 sequence profiling was genomic DNA. In TCRdb, the reads were re-called with MiXCR into one record per CDR3 protein. The sample includes roughly 420,000 distinct CDR3 sequences, 65% to 80% seen only once; the top ten take under 4.5%. This CDR3 is built from 13 residues. V was cut by 4 bases and J by 12 bases, with 22 bases left in between. Germline CDR1 is SQVTM and CDR2 is ANQGSEA. This clonotype was sampled from a human donor in good health, serving as a control. J is TRBJ2-7 and V is TRBV29-1; D perhaps matches TRBD1 (5 bases). The sequencing sample was made of sorted CD4+, CD8+, or CD8+CD57+ T cells (not recorded which) from PBMCs. This chain's CDR3 is CSVAARADTEAYF. The CDR3 coding sequence is TGCAGCGTTGCGGCCAGGGCGGACACTGAAGCGTACTTC.